Listed below are T cell receptor beta chains from one sample, sequenced in a study of blood T cell repertoires in COVID-19. Only in-frame clones appear in the TCRdb table, and some are missing; sequencing was by immunoSEQ multiplex PCR. The repertoire holds around 150,000 clones, 80% seen once, with 3% to 3.5% in the top ten. Specimen: PBMCs or T cells enriched from blood (not recorded which). The receptors were sampled from a woman aged 60-75 years who had recovered from COVID-19. Both conserved end residues are part of each CDR3. The D gene is left open where the match is weak. Part of the rows lack a size; the others show once, few, many or a class for expanded clones.

TRBD2 | . | TRBJ2-3 | TRBV9 | CASSGTSLADTQYF | TGTGCCAGCAGCGGGACTAGTTTGGCAGATACGCAGTATTTT
TRBD1 | . | TRBJ2-1 | TRBV23-1 | CASSQSRDRDNEQFF | TGCGCCAGCAGTCAATCCCGGGACAGGGACAATGAGCAGTTCTTC
TRBD1 | many | TRBJ2-1 | TRBV14 | CASSLGTGLHEQFF | TGTGCCAGCAGCCTTGGGACAGGTCTCCATGAGCAGTTCTTC
TRBD1 | . | TRBJ1-2 | TRBV6-4 | CASSDSYRGNYGYTF | TGTGCCAGCAGTGACTCTTACAGGGGGAACTATGGCTACACCTTC
TRBD1 | . | TRBJ2-2 | TRBV9 | CASSPQDRGQYPGELFF | TGTGCCAGCAGCCCCCAAGACAGGGGGCAGTATCCCGGGGAGCTGTTTTTT
. | . | TRBJ1-1 | TRBV18 | CASSTDSGNTEAFF | TGTGCCAGCTCTACGGACAGCGGGAACACTGAAGCTTTCTTT
TRBD1 | . | TRBJ1-3 | TRBV10-3 | CAISEGWTGRGGSGNTIYF | TGTGCCATCAGTGAGGGATGGACAGGCAGAGGAGGCTCTGGAAACACCATATATTTT
. | . | TRBJ1-1 | TRBV19 | CASSILGAKNTEAFF | TGTGCCAGTAGTATTTTGGGGGCCAAGAACACTGAAGCTTTCTTT
. | . | TRBJ2-5 | TRBV12-3/TRBV12-4 | CASRFGGETQYF | TGTGCCAGCAGATTCGGGGGAGAGACCCAGTACTTC
. | few | TRBJ1-5 | TRBV19 | CASNLRDSNQPQHF | TGTGCCAGTAATCTCCGGGATAGCAATCAGCCCCAGCATTTT
TRBD1 | . | TRBJ1-5 | TRBV28 | CASRPGQVNQPQHF | TGTGCCAGCAGACCGGGACAGGTCAATCAGCCCCAGCATTTT
TRBD1 | . | TRBJ2-7 | TRBV5-1 | CASSLDAGQGGWYEQYF | TGCGCCAGCAGCTTGGATGCGGGACAGGGGGGATGGTACGAGCAGTACTTC
. | . | TRBJ2-7 | TRBV5-4 | CASSHNNRNHEQYF | TGTGCCAGCAGCCATAACAACAGGAACCACGAGCAGTACTTC
. | few | TRBJ2-7 | TRBV7-8 | CASSPGSNLSPYEQYF | TGTGCCAGCAGCCCCGGGTCCAATCTTAGTCCCTACGAGCAGTACTTC
. | . | TRBJ1-6 | TRBV27 | CASRWKGSYNSPLHF | TGTGCCAGCAGGTGGAAGGGGTCCTATAATTCACCCCTCCACTTT
. | . | TRBJ1-2 | TRBV19 | CASSIDRGTPNYGYTF | TGTGCCAGTAGTATAGATCGCGGAACCCCTAACTATGGCTACACCTTC
. | . | TRBJ1-1 | TRBV10-1 | CASSTENTEAFF | TGCGCCAGCTCCACTGAGAACACTGAAGCTTTCTTT
TRBD1 | . | TRBJ1-3 | TRBV18 | CASSARQGLGGNTIYF | TGTGCCAGCTCAGCCCGACAGGGGCTCGGTGGAAACACCATATATTTT
. | . | TRBJ2-1 | TRBV11-3 | CASSLPGEYNEQFF | TGTGCCAGCAGCCTCCCCGGGGAGTACAATGAGCAGTTCTTC
TRBD2 | once | TRBJ2-3 | TRBV19 | CASSPGLAGGRSHTDTQYF | TGTGCCAGTAGTCCGGGACTAGCGGGGGGTAGATCCCACACAGATACGCAGTATTTT
TRBD1 | . | TRBJ1-1 | TRBV5-1 | CASSEDRGMTEAFF | TGCGCCAGCAGCGAGGACAGGGGGATGACTGAAGCTTTCTTT
. | . | TRBJ2-2 | TRBV9 | CASSVVEGTGELFF | TGTGCCAGCAGCGTAGTTGAGGGCACCGGGGAGCTGTTTTTT
. | . | TRBJ1-2 | TRBV6-1 | CASSEAGTREDGYTF | TGTGCCAGCAGTGAAGCCGGGACGCGGGAGGATGGCTACACCTTC
. | many | TRBJ1-6 | TRBV4-1 | CASSQGGTGVNSPLHF | TGCGCCAGCAGCCAAGGTGGGACTGGAGTTAATTCACCCCTCCACTTT
. | . | TRBJ1-2 | TRBV29-1 | CSVKLTVNYGYTF | TGCAGCGTAAAACTGACAGTTAACTATGGCTACACCTTC